This T cell receptor (beta chain) was obtained from a study of T cells in Graves' hyperthyroidism and ophthalmopathy. This clonotype was found many times. What was amplified from RNA transcripts were TCR beta CDR3 regions. Primed by the HTBI set, a first-round RT-PCR was run on the TCR CDR3. TCRdb reprocessed the multiplex PCR reads via MiXCR and lists one record per CDR3 protein. Of 450,000 to 600,000 distinct CDR3 sequences listed, about 20% were seen once; the top ten hold around 50%. Trimming removed 6 bases at V and 5 bases at J, with 8 bases between. The CDR3 loop spans 13 amino acids. This receptor was taken from a middle-aged man with Graves' ophthalmopathy. V is TRBV12-3 or TRBV12-4 and J is TRBJ1-6; no clear D. Sequences were obtained from blood. CDR3 amino acids: CASSHRDNSPLHF. DNA for the CDR3: TGTGCCAGCAGCCATAGAGATAATTCACCCCTCCACTTT.